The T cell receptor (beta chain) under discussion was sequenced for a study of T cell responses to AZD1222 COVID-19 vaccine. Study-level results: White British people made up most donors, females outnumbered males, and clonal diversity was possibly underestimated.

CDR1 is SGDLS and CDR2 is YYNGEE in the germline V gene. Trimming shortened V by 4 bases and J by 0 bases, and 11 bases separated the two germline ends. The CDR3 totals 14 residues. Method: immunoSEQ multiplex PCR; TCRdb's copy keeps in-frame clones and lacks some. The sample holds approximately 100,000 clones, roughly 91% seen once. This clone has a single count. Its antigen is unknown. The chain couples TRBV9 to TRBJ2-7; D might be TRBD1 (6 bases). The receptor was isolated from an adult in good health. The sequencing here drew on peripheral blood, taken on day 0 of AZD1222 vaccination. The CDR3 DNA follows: TGTGCCAGCAGCCAAAACAGGGACTCCTACGAGCAGTACTTC. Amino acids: CASSQNRDSYEQYF. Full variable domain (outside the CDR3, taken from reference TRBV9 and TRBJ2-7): DSGVTQTPKHLITATGQRVTLRCSPRSGDLSVYWYQQSLDQGLQFLIQYYNGEERAKGNILERFSAQQFPDLHSELNLSSLELGDSALYFCASSQNRDSYEQYFGPGTRLTVT.